This is a list of T cell receptor beta chains from one sample in a study of cytomegalovirus exposure and HLA in healthy donors. Measured with immunoSEQ multiplex PCR; TCRdb has only the in-frame clones, and not every one. The sample lists approximately 260,000 clones; roughly four fifths were seen once. What was sequenced was PBMCs. The origin of the receptors is a woman in her thirties or forties in good health and CMV-seropositive. Both conserved end residues are part of each CDR3. Fields, in order: V gene, J gene, CDR3 protein.

TRBV18	TRBJ1-1	CASSPPNRARDTEAFF
TRBV2	TRBJ1-1	CASRRPQILTEAFF
TRBV5-1	TRBJ2-7	CASRLLGNEQYF
TRBV6-1	TRBJ2-6	CATTDRVGANVLTF
TRBV10-3	TRBJ2-7	CAISETGQGAHEQYF
TRBV7-3	TRBJ1-1	CASSSRGDLNTEAFF
TRBV4-3	TRBJ2-7	CASSQEIGGSRAYEQYF
TRBV18	TRBJ2-7	CASSPRAGEGEQYF
TRBV30	TRBJ1-5	CAWTLGTGVNQPQHF
TRBV4-1	TRBJ2-1	CASSYGTLDGNEQFF
TRBV4-2	TRBJ1-3	CASSLGGGHGNTIYF
TRBV6-6	TRBJ1-4	CASSPERDRRYEKLFF
TRBV9	TRBJ1-2	CASSALTVGYGYTF
TRBV10-3	TRBJ2-1	CAIIAGSGSGNEQFF
TRBV9	TRBJ2-7	CASSVALAGLHEQYF
TRBV4-2	TRBJ1-1	CASSQEMIRGGTEAFF
TRBV5-8	TRBJ1-1	CASSFSKGVMNTEAFF
TRBV19	TRBJ2-1	CASSMISGMGNEQFF
TRBV28	TRBJ1-4	CASSLFVRGATNEKLFF
TRBV27	TRBJ2-3	CASSFGTSDTQYF
TRBV6-6	TRBJ2-7	CASSWQGGSYEQYF
TRBV13	TRBJ2-7	CASSLTGGVYEQYF
TRBV9	TRBJ2-7	CASSTRQGGIDEQYF
TRBV28	TRBJ2-7	CASSLTGGAYEQYF
TRBV25-1	TRBJ2-5	CASSDTGGWGTQYF
TRBV4-3	TRBJ1-1	CASSQAPIGLNTEAFF
TRBV30	TRBJ1-4	CAWSAGQGAGEKLFF
TRBV9	TRBJ2-7	CASPQRSHRDEQYF
TRBV5-1	TRBJ1-2	CASRGTVNYGYTF
TRBV6-6	TRBJ2-1	CASTRDKLAGGNEQFF
TRBV13	TRBJ1-2	CASSFAGNTNYGYTF
TRBV29-1	TRBJ1-2	CSVTGTVGYTF
TRBV29-1	TRBJ2-3	CSVDYRTDTQYF
TRBV9	TRBJ2-5	CASSVVPLAGGFSDQETQYF
TRBV28	TRBJ1-2	CASSYRGGGYTF
TRBV14	TRBJ1-3	CASSRGGGGNTIYF
TRBV7-3	TRBJ2-5	CASSQWGGGAGTQYF
TRBV5-4	TRBJ2-5	CASSQRQGPETQYF
TRBV11-3	TRBJ2-7	CASGRQGTYEQYF
TRBV19	TRBJ1-2	CASRGQGANYGYTF
TRBV28	TRBJ1-3	CASSPRWNTIYF
TRBV7-9	TRBJ1-3	CASRSTDRDGNTIYF
TRBV30	TRBJ1-3	CARQTVSGNTIYF
TRBV30	TRBJ1-6	CALHPSPGSPLHF
TRBV9	TRBJ2-1	CASSHSGTSGHNEQFF
TRBV10-1	TRBJ1-2	CASIHHRGPDRDSYGYTF